One sample yielded the 18 T cell receptor beta chains listed below, sequenced in a study of T cell responses to AZD1222 COVID-19 vaccine listed by TCRdb under 2021. The sample's time point label, decoded: about 28 days (+/-7) after the second vaccine dose. Preparation of the library involved the immunoSEQ multiplex PCR assay. TCRdb limited this immuneACCESS table to in-frame rearrangements with V and J called. A share of clones is missing; checked studies link under half to unresolved V genes, and the rest is unexplained. The sample table holds about 140,000 clones, of which more than 75% were seen once. The ten largest clones capture 3% to 3.5% of the sample. Sequencing used peripheral blood, obtained 28 days after the second AZD1222 dose. The receptor set was obtained from an adult who received the AZD1222 COVID-19 vaccine.

The chain couples TRBV18 to TRBJ2-1; D is perhaps TRBD1 (6 bases). There are 15 residues in the CDR3. Germline loops: CDR1 KGHSH, CDR2 LQKENI. V was trimmed by 3 bases and J by 6 bases, leaving 15 bases between them. Here the CDR3 DNA reads TGTGCCAGCTCACCCGCACAGGGTGAGGGCAATGAGCAGTTCTTC. Residues: CASSPAQGEGNEQFF.

V and J are TRBV24-1 and TRBJ2-1; 8 bases fit TRBD2. CDR3 length equals 17 residues. With V trimmed by 4 bases and J by 5 bases, 12 bases remained unmatched. The germline V gene has CDR1 KGHDR and CDR2 SFDVKD. CDR3 sequence (DNA): TGTGCCACCAGTGACCCCACTCTGGCGGGGGGCCACAATGAGCAGTTCTTC. This translates into CATSDPTLAGGHNEQFF.

The chain recombines TRBV7-8 with TRBJ1-2; the D is unclear. CDR1 and CDR2 from the germline V gene are SGHVS and FQNEAQ. Between the trimmed V and J ends, which lost 1 base and 2 bases, there was a span of 8 bases. The CDR3 has 14 residues. CDR3: CASSLERQNYGYTF. The CDR3 DNA sequence: TGTGCCAGCAGCTTAGAACGGCAGAACTATGGCTACACCTTC.

The DNA of the CDR3 is TGTGCCAGCAGCTTGGAGGGGGGTAAAGAGACCCAGTACTTC. Translated: CASSLEGGKETQYF. The rearrangement uses TRBV11-2 and TRBJ2-5; D may correspond to TRBD1 or TRBD2 (6 bases each). This CDR3 has 14 amino acids. CDR1 is SGHAT and CDR2 is FQNNGV in the germline V gene. V was shortened by 3 bases and J by 3 bases, with 11 bases between the two germline ends.

The J gene is TRBJ2-7, the V gene TRBV4-1; TRBD1 aligns across 7 bases. The CDR3 loop spans 17 amino acids. The V gene's germline CDR1 is MGHRA and CDR2 YSYEKL. V shed 0 bases, J shed 3 bases, and the junction held 11 bases outside the gene matches. CDR3 residues: CASSQDGSRQGNYEQYF. For the CDR3, the DNA is TGCGCCAGCAGCCAAGACGGATCAAGACAGGGCAACTACGAGCAGTACTTC.

This clone was detected once. This sequence joins TRBV28 and TRBJ2-4; the D is unclear. The CDR3 is made up of 15 amino acids. Germline V gene sequence: CDR1 MDHEN, CDR2 SYDVKM. V lost 5 bases to trimming and J lost 0 bases, with 11 bases between them. Here the CDR3 reads CASSGRYLAKNIQYF. The DNA of the CDR3 is TGTGCCAGCAGTGGCCGGTACTTAGCCAAAAACATTCAGTACTTC.

This sequence joins TRBV2 and TRBJ2-7; possibly TRBD2 for D (5 bases). Germline values: CDR1 SNHLY, CDR2 FYNNEI. Trimming stripped 4 bases from V and 5 bases from J, with 9 bases between. The length of the CDR3 is 12 residues. The CDR3 protein is CASSVRGNEQYF. In nucleotides, the CDR3 is TGTGCCAGCAGTGTCCGAGGGAACGAGCAGTACTTC.

The CDR3 here is CAWSEGLSAGFSYTF. CDR3 in DNA: TGTGCCTGGAGCGAAGGGTTATCGGCGGGGTTTAGCTACACCTTC. This chain joins TRBV30 and TRBJ1-2; D not certain. CDR1 is GTSNPN and CDR2 is SVGIG in the germline V gene (reference sequence). The V and J ends lost 3 bases and 9 bases respectively, with 23 bases between them. The CDR3 covers 15 residues.

The rearrangement uses TRBV5-1 and TRBJ1-6, with 7 bases matching TRBD1. The CDR3 extends over 17 amino acids. V gave up 4 bases and J gave up 7 bases; unmatched junction bases: 14. Germline CDR1 is SGHRS and CDR2 is YFSETQ. The CDR3 coding sequence is TGCGCCAGCAGCCCGACTGGCCCCGACAGGGAAAATTCACCCCTCCACTTT. This encodes CASSPTGPDRENSPLHF.

The chain has TRBV30 and TRBJ2-7; the match to TRBD1 covers 8 bases. The CDR3 has 15 amino acids. J was trimmed by 5 bases and V by 3 bases; bases with no gene match: 12. The germline gives CDR1 GTSNPN, CDR2 SVGIG (reference sequence). The chain's CDR3 is CAWRPGQGAWDEQYF. DNA for the CDR3: TGTGCCTGGAGACCCGGACAGGGAGCATGGGACGAGCAGTACTTC.

The rearrangement links TRBV14 to TRBJ1-2, with 9 nucleotides matching TRBD1. CDR1 SGHDN and CDR2 FVKESK come from the germline V gene. Losses at the gene ends were 3 bases for V and 3 bases for J; bases not matched to a gene: 5. The CDR3 covers 15 residues. The CDR3 nucleotides are TGTGCCAGCAGCCATGAAGGACAGGGGTACTATGGCTACACCTTC. Its translation is CASSHEGQGYYGYTF.

This chain connects TRBV5-5 to TRBJ2-5; maybe TRBD1 (5 bases). V was clipped by 0 bases and J by 4 bases, with 10 bases between them. Germline lookup yields CDR1 SGHKS and CDR2 YYEKEE (reference sequence). This CDR3 has 14 amino acids. Written as DNA, the CDR3 is TGTGCCAGCAGCTTGGGGCAGGGTTTAGAGACCCAGTACTTC. Translated: CASSLGQGLETQYF.

The rearrangement uses TRBV5-6 and TRBJ2-7, with 11 bases matching TRBD2. The ends lost 5 bases at V and 4 bases at J; junction bases unmatched: 8. This CDR3 contains 15 residues. Per the germline V gene, CDR1 is SGHDT and CDR2 is YYEEEE. The CDR3, as DNA: TGTGCCAGCAGGGAGCTAGCGGGAGGTCGGTACGAGCAGTACTTC. Protein sequence: CASRELAGGRYEQYF.

CDR3 in DNA: TGTGCCAGCAGCTTTGGGACTAGGGACACCGGGGAGCTGTTTTTT. The encoded protein is CASSFGTRDTGELFF. The chain employs TRBV7-3 and TRBJ2-2; 8 bases align to TRBD2. Germline V gives CDR1 SGHTA, CDR2 FQGTGA. Trimming took 3 bases from V and 3 from J; bases not matched to a gene: 3. This CDR3 spans 15 amino acids.

For the CDR3, the DNA is TGTGCCATCAGTGAGTCGGCCGGGCATACGGACACCATATATTTT. Protein product: CAISESAGHTDTIYF. The chain has TRBV10-3 and TRBJ1-3, with D uncertain. In germline, CDR1 is ENHRY, CDR2 SYGVKD. The CDR3 extends over 15 amino acids. Trimming pared 0 bases from V and 8 bases from J, leaving 14 bases between.

V usage is TRBV7-2 and J usage is TRBJ1-2; possible D gene TRBD1, 5 bases. This CDR3 contains 16 residues. V dropped 5 bases and J dropped 8 bases, with 24 bases sitting between them. Germline lookup yields CDR1 SGHTA and CDR2 FQGNSA. CDR3 in DNA: TGTGCCAGCAGCGCCTCCACGGCCAGGGTTTTGAACGGCTACACCTTC. This gives the protein CASSASTARVLNGYTF.

V gene TRBV24-1 combines with J gene TRBJ1-6; maybe TRBD1 (6 bases). V lost 4 bases and J lost 7, with 10 bases in between. The CDR3 totals 14 residues. Germline lookup yields CDR1 KGHDR and CDR2 SFDVKD. The CDR3 region has the DNA TGTGCCACCAGTGACCGGACAGAGAATTCACCCCTCCACTTT. It is translated as CATSDRTENSPLHF.

The chain couples TRBV30 to TRBJ1-4, with D uncertain. Germline assignment: CDR1 GTSNPN and CDR2 SVGIG (reference sequence). With 2 bases removed from V and 8 bases from J, the gap between germline ends came to 9 bases. The CDR3 consists of 12 residues. The CDR3 coding sequence is TGTGCCTGGAGTTACACGGACGAAAAACTGTTTTTT. Protein: CAWSYTDEKLFF.